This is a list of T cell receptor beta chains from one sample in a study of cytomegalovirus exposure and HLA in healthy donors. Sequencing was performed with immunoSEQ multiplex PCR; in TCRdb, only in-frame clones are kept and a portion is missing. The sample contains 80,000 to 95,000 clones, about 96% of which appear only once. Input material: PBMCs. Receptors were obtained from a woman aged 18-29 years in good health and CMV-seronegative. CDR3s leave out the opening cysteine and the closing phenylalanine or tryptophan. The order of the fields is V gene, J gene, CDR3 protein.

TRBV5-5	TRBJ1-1	ASSQQQGRNTEAF
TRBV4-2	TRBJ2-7	ASSQQHIQENSYEQY
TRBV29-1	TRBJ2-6	SVDGTGLFGANVLT
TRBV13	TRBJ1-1	ASSLDRGFPEAF
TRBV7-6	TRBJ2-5	ASSLDPEETQY
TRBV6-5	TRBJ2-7	ASSPLAGREQY
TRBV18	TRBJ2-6	ASSPRGSGANVLT
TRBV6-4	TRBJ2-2	ASSERTGATGELF
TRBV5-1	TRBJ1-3	ASSLGDSGTTIY
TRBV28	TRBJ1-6	ASSPLPGHYNSPLH
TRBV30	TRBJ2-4	AWSVQGSHFGKNIQY
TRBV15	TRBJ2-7	ATSRGGSSTYEQY
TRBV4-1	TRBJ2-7	ASSQDAALTSGIYEQY
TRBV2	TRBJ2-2	ASSGREGGRTGELF
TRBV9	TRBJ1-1	ASSVADLTGARDTEAF
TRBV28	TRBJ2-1	ASLIAVGTSGHNEQF
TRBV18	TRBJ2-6	ASSPRRTGSVSGANVLT
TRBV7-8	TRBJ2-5	ASSPGQETQY
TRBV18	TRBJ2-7	ASSPMGQGVGSEQY
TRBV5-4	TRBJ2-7	ASSFAQLGQGEQY
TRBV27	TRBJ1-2	ASSSPGRPGGYGYT
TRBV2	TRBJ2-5	ASGDADQETQY
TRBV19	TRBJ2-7	ASSGTSGSYEQY
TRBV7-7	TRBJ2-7	ASSLAPLAVPRDEQY
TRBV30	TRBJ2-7	AWGGVEQY
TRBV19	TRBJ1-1	ASSIWGQGSFTEAF
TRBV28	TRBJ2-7	ASSLLREYEQY
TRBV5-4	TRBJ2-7	ASSSGGTPYEQY
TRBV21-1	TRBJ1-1	ASSHPSGTGYGNTEAF
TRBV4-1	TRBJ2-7	ASSQGGLAAQSSYEQY
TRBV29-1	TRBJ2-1	SVEDHGTSGTLYNEQF
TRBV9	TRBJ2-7	ASSARQGDYEQY
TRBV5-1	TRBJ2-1	ASSLDRSGYNEQF
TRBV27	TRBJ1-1	ASSLSGTGVNTEAF
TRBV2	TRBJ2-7	ASSELASGGVEQY
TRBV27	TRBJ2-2	ASSGLAAVNTGELF
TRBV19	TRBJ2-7	ASSWRGTNYEQY
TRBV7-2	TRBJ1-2	ASSGGGYGYT
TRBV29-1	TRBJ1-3	SVEDQTALNTIY
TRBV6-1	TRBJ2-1	ASSEALGRAYNEQF
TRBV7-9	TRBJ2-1	ASSAPISGTSGIWEQF
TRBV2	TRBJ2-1	ASDVGAPLIYNEQF
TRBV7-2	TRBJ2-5	ASSLRLAGQETQY
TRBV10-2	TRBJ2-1	ASTGLEGRDEQF
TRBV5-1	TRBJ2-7	ASSDYYEQY
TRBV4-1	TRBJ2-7	ASSQDRASPGEQY
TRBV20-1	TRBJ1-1	SADGNEAF
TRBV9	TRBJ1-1	ASSVGLQTIEAF
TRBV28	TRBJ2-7	ASSSTINYEQY
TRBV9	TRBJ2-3	ASSVGITGTTDTQY
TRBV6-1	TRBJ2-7	ASSEGTSGYEQY
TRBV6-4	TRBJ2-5	ASSPTSGGGETQY
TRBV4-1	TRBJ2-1	ASSRTGSNNEQF
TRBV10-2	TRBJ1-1	ASAVDTEAF
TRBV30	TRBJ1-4	AWSVIGRGRNNEKLF